This T cell receptor (beta chain) comes out of a study of T cells after posttransplantation cyclophosphamide. Whole-study results and caveats: Donor CD8+ memory clones often dominated recipient blood repertoires at later times. TRB clonality was highly associated with recipient CMV seropositivity and reactivation.

This CDR3 has 17 amino acids. V dropped 1 base and J dropped 0 bases, with 14 bases sitting between them. The germline CDR1 and CDR2 sequences are SGHKS and YYEKEE (reference sequence). Peripheral blood was collected from the related graft donor on the marrow donation day. Sequencing used immunoSEQ multiplex PCR; TCRdb keeps in-frame clones, though not all of them. The sample presents about 40,000 clones, none singletons. This clone occurred many times. As yet, its antigen is unknown. Sequenced input: PBMCs. The receptor's source is a man aged 25-45 years in good health and a related stem cell transplant donor. The chain employs TRBV5-5 and TRBJ2-4, with D tentatively TRBD2 (5 bases). The CDR3 bases are TGTGCCAGCAGCTTGACTTCCAGCGGCCTAGCCAAAAACATTCAGTACTTC. Translating it yields CASSLTSSGLAKNIQYF.